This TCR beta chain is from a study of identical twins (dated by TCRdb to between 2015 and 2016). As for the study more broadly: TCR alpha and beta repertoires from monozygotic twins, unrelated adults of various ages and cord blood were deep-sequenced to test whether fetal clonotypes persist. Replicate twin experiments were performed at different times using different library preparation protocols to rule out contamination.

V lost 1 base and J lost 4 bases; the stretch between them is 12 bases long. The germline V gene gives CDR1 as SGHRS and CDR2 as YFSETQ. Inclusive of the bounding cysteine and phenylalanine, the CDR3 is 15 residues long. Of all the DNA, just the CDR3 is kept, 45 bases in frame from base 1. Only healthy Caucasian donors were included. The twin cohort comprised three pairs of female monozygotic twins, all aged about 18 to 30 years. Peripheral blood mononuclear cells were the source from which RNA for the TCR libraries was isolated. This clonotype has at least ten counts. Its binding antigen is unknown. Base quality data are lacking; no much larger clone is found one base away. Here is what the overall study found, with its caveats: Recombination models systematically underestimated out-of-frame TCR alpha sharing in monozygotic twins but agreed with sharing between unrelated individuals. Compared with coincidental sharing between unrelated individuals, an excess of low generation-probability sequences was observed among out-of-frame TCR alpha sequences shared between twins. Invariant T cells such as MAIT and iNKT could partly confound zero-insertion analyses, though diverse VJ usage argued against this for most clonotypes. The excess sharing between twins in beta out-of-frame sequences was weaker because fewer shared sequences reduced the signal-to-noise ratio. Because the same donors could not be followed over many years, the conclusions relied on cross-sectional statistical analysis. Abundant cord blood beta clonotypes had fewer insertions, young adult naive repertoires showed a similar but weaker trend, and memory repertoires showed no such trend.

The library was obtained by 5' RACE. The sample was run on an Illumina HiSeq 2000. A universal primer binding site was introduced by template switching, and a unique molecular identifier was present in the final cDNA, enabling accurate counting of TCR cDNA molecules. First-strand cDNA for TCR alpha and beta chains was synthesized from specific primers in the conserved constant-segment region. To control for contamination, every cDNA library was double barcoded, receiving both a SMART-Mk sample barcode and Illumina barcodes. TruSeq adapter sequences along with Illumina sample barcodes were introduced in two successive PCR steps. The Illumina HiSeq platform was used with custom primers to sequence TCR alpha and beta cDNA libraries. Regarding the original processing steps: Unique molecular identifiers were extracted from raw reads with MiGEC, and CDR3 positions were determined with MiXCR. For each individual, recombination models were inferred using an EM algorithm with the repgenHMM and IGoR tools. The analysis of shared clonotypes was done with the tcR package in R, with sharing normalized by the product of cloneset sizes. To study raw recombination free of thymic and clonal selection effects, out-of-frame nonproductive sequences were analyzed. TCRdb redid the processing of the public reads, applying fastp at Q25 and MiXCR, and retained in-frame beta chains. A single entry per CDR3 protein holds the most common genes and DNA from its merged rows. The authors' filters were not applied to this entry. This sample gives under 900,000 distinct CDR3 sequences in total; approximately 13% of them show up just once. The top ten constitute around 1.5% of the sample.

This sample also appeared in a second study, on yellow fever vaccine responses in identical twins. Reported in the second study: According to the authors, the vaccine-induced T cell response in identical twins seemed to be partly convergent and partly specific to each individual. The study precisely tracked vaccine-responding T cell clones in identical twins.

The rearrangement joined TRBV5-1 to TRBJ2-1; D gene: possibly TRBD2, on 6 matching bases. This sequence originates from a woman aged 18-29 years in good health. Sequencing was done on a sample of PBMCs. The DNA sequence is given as TGCGCCAGCAGCTTGACCGGGAGATCTTACAATGAGCAGTTCTTC. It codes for CASSLTGRSYNEQFF. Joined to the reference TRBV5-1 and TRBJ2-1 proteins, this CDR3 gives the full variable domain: KAGVTQTPRYLIKTRGQQVTLSCSPISGHRSVSWYQQTPGQGLQFLFEYFSETQRNKGNFPGRFSGRQFSNSRSEMNVSTLELGDSALYLCASSLTGRSYNEQFFGPGTRLTVL.